Listed below are T cell receptor beta chains from one sample, sequenced in a study of sequential checkpoint blockade in melanoma. Clones were sequenced by immunoSEQ multiplex PCR, and TCRdb holds only the in-frame ones, with some missing. The sample yields over 10,000 clones, approximately 68% seen once. This specimen consisted of CD8+ T cells sorted from blood (inferred from file names), obtained from a patient given nivolumab and ipilimumab in sequence. The source of these receptors is a human donor with melanoma. Both conserved end residues are part of each CDR3. A D gene is named only where the DNA matches it firmly. Size is stated for part of the rows, as once, few or many counts, or as a class when the clone is expanded.

TRBV7-3	NA	NA	TRBJ2-7	TGTGCCAGCAGCTTACAGGCCTTCCGTCAGGTCTTCTACGAGCAGTACTTC	CASSLQAFRQVFYEQYF
TRBV9	NA	NA	TRBJ2-7	TGTGCCAGCAGCGTAGCCCCAGGCCTCTACGAGCAGTACTTC	CASSVAPGLYEQYF
TRBV27	NA	TRBD1	TRBJ2-1	TGTGCCAGCAGTTTACCTACGGGACAGGGTGAAATCTTC	CASSLPTGQGEIF
TRBV9	NA	TRBD1	TRBJ1-1	TGTGCCAGCAGCGTTACTACAGGGGGAGGGTTCGCTTTCTTT	CASSVTTGGGFAFF
TRBV5-4	few	TRBD1	TRBJ2-7	TGTGCCAGCAGCCAAGATACGGACAGGTCCTACGAGCAGTACTTC	CASSQDTDRSYEQYF
TRBV28	NA	TRBD1	TRBJ2-5	TGTGCCAGCAGTACAAGGACAGGGCAAGAGACCCAGTACTTC	CASSTRTGQETQYF
TRBV2	NA	TRBD1	TRBJ1-2	TGTGCCAGCAGTACCACGGCAGGGGGACCTAACTATGGCTACACCTTC	CASSTTAGGPNYGYTF
TRBV6-1	NA	NA	TRBJ2-7	TGTGCCAGCAGGTCAACCCGGACGCGGACTTTCGAGCAGTACTTC	CASRSTRTRTFEQYF
TRBV7-9	NA	TRBD1	TRBJ2-5	TGTGCCAGCAGCTTATGGGTAGGGGGCGCGGAGCAAGAGACCCAGTACTTC	CASSLWVGGAEQETQYF
TRBV29-1	NA	NA	TRBJ2-6	TGCAGCGTTGTTTCCCTTAGGGGCTCTGGGGCCAACGTCCTGACTTTC	CSVVSLRGSGANVLTF
TRBV4-1	NA	NA	TRBJ2-1	TGCGCCAGCAGCCACAGGGCACTTTCCTACAATGAGCAGTTCTTC	CASSHRALSYNEQFF
TRBV28	few	NA	TRBJ1-1	TGTGCCAGCAGTTTCGACAGTTGGAACACTGAAGCTTTCTTT	CASSFDSWNTEAFF
TRBV5-1	once	TRBD1	TRBJ1-1	TGCGCCAGCAGCGTGGGACAGGGGTACACTGAAGCTTTCTTT	CASSVGQGYTEAFF
TRBV5-1	few	TRBD2	TRBJ2-3	TGCGCCAGCAGCTTGGGACTAGCGGGCACAGATACGCAGTATTTT	CASSLGLAGTDTQYF
TRBV9	NA	NA	TRBJ2-7	TGTGCCAGCAGCGCCAAACAGGGAGGGGTCTACGAGCAGTACTTC	CASSAKQGGVYEQYF
TRBV7-9	NA	TRBD2	TRBJ2-2	TGTGCCAGCAGCTCCACACTAGCGGGGAACGCGAACACCGGGGAGCTGTTTTTT	CASSSTLAGNANTGELFF
TRBV9	NA	TRBD2	TRBJ2-5	TGTGCCAGCAGCCAAGGGACTAGTCGGGATGAGACCCAGTACTTC	CASSQGTSRDETQYF
TRBV7-8	few	NA	TRBJ1-1	TGTGCCAGCAGCTTACCCTCGAGGGGGTTGGGCACTGAAGCTTTCTTT	CASSLPSRGLGTEAFF
TRBV5-6	NA	NA	TRBJ1-1	TGTGCCAGCAGCTTGCAGAACACTGAAGCTTTCTTT	CASSLQNTEAFF
TRBV19	once	NA	TRBJ2-3	TGTGCCAGTAGCGGGAGCACAGATACGCAGTATTTT	CASSGSTDTQYF
TRBV6-4	NA	NA	TRBJ2-3	TGTGCCAGCAGTGATTATGCGGGGGCCACAGATACGCAGTATTTT	CASSDYAGATDTQYF
TRBV7-8	NA	NA	TRBJ1-5	TGTGCCAGCAGCTTAAACAGGGTGGGTAGCAATCAGCCCCAGCATTTT	CASSLNRVGSNQPQHF
TRBV19	NA	NA	TRBJ2-7	TGTGCCAGTAGTATAGTCGGTAGCGAGGCCTACGAGCAGTACTTC	CASSIVGSEAYEQYF
TRBV19	few	TRBD1	TRBJ1-2	TGTGCCAGTAGTATAGATGTCGGGACAGGGACTTCCCTCTATGGCTACACCTTC	CASSIDVGTGTSLYGYTF
TRBV7-8	NA	NA	TRBJ2-7	TGTGCCAGCAGCTTGACTCCTTTGGGGCAGTACTTC	CASSLTPLGQYF
TRBV11-3	NA	TRBD1	TRBJ1-1	TGTGCCAGCAGCCGACGGACAGGAAACACTGAAGCTTTCTTT	CASSRRTGNTEAFF
TRBV30	NA	NA	TRBJ2-1	TGTGCCTGGAGTGTGGCTAGCGATGGTGAGCAGTTCTTC	CAWSVASDGEQFF
TRBV11-3	NA	TRBD1	TRBJ2-7	TGTGCCAGCAGCTCCCGGGACAGGGGTTACGAGCAGTACTTC	CASSSRDRGYEQYF